This T cell receptor (beta chain) was captured by sequencing in a study of cytomegalovirus exposure and HLA in healthy donors. Study results and limitations: TCR beta chain V- and J-gene trimming was linked, in a later analysis, to a missense variant in DCLRE1C.

This clone came up a few times. Antigen: not known. PCR amplification relied on 60 Vbeta primers (plus 13 Jbeta primers). Some clones are missing from TCRdb's copy, which holds only in-frame ones; the method was immunoSEQ multiplex PCR. The profile shows over 80,000 clones, about three quarters of them singletons. V dropped 3 bases and J dropped 5; count of bases not matched to a gene: 4. CDR3 length equals 15 residues. Germline assignment: CDR1 ENHRY and CDR2 SYGVKD. The chain combines TRBV10-3 with TRBJ1-4, with TRBD1 identical over 9 bases. The sequenced material came from PBMCs. The clonotype originates from a man in his sixties in good health and CMV-seropositive. CDR3 sequence: CAISDAGTGNEKLFF. The CDR3 DNA is TGTGCCATCAGTGATGCCGGGACAGGGAATGAAAAACTGTTTTTT.